Detailed here is one T cell receptor (beta chain). CDR3 length equals 19 residues. V lost 2 bases, J lost 0 bases, and 15 bases stayed unmatched. In germline, CDR1 is SGHRS, CDR2 YFSETQ. Per the original methods: Quantification of nucleated cells was approximated via reference gene primer amplification. Generated by immunoSEQ multiplex PCR, the TCRdb table keeps only in-frame clones and is missing some. The DNA was the basis for D and trimming; V, J and clone size are from that table. This sample has 10,000 or so clones, with about 85% found just once. This specimen belongs to a study of blood T cell repertoires in COVID-19. In the study overall: Samples of COVID-19 (acute and convalescent) were obtained from the United States, Italy and Spain. In each case, the material was cDNA or gDNA derived from T cells, B-cell-depleted T cells, or PBMCs.

This clonotype was sampled from a human donor in a cohort sampled during active COVID-19. The rearrangement uses TRBV5-1 and TRBJ1-2, with 8 bases aligning to TRBD1. Source material: peripheral blood. Here the CDR3 DNA reads TGCGCCAGCAGCTTACACGGGACAGGAGGAGGGCGTGCTAACTATGGCTACACCTTC. Protein sequence: CASSLHGTGGGRANYGYTF.